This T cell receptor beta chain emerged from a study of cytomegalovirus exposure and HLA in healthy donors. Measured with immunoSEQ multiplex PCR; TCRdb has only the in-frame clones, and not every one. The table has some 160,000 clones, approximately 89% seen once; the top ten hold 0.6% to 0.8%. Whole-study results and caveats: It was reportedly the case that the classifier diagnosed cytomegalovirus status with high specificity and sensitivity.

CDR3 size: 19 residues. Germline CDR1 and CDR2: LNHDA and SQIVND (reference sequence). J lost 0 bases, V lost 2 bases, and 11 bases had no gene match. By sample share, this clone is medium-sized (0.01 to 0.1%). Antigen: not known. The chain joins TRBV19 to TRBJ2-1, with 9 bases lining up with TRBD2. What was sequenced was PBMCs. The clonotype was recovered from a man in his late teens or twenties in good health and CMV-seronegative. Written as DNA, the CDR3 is TGTGCCAGTAGTATATATTTAGCGGGGGTCCGAAGCTCCTACAATGAGCAGTTCTTC. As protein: CASSIYLAGVRSSYNEQFF.